This T cell receptor (beta chain) was captured by sequencing in a study of blood T cell repertoires in COVID-19. Study-wide context: From the United States, Italy and Spain came samples of acute and convalescent COVID-19. PBMCs, B-cell-depleted T cells, or T cells provided the cDNA or gDNA that made up the material.

Per the study methods: Nucleated cell counts were estimated from reference gene primer amplification. Sequencing was performed with immunoSEQ multiplex PCR; in TCRdb, only in-frame clones are kept and a portion is missing. Clone size and the V and J calls come from that table; the DNA yielded D and trimming. The top ten clones hold over 25% of a sample with about 72,000 clones, approximately 85% of them seen once. Germline V gene data show CDR1 as SGHAT and CDR2 as FQNNGV. V dropped 1 base and J dropped 6 bases, with 15 bases sitting between them. The CDR3 has 15 residues. Sequencing used peripheral blood. The chain has TRBV11-2 and TRBJ1-1; D may be TRBD1 (5 bases). The TCR sequence derives from a man over 45 with acute or convalescent COVID-19. Written as DNA, the CDR3 is TGTGCCAGCAGCTTAGCGGGACTCCCCGGAGCTGAAGCTTTCTTT. Its translation is CASSLAGLPGAEAFF.